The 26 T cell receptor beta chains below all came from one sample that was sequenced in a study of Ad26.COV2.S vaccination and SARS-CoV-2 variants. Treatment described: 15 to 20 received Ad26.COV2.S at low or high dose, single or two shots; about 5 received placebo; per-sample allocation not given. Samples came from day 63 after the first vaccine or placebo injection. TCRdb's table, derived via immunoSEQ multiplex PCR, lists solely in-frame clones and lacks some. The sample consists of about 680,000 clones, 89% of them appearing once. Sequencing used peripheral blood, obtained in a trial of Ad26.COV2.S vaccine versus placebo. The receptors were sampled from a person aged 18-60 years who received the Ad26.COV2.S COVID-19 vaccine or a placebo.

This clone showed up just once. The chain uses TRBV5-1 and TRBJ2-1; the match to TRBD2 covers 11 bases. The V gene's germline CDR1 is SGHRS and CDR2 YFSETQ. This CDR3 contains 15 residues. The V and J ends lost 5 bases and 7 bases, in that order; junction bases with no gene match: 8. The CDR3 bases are TGCGCCAGCAGAGAAGGGACTAGCGGAGGGAATGAGCAGTTCTTC. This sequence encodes CASREGTSGGNEQFF.

CDR3 region: CASSNRDRGPLYGYTF. The CDR3 DNA is TGTGCCAGCAGCAACCGGGACAGGGGGCCCCTCTATGGCTACACCTTC. The rearrangement links TRBV5-6 to TRBJ1-2; 12 positions match TRBD1. The CDR3 covers 16 residues. The V gene's germline CDR1 is SGHDT and CDR2 YYEEEE. V lost 4 bases and J lost 4; bases outside the gene matches: 8.

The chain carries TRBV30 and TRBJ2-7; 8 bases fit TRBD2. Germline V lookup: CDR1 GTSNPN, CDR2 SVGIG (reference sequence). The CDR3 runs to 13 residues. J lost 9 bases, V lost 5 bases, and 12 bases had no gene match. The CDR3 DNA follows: TGTGCCTGGGCTGGTCGGGGGGGCCTCGGGCAGTACTTC. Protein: CAWAGRGGLGQYF.

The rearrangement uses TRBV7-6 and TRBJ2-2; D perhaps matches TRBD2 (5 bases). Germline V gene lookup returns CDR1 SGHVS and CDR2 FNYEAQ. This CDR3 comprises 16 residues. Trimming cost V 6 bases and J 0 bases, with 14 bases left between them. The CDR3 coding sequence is TGTGCCAGCAGAGACCCGGGGAGAGCGAACACCGGGGAGCTGTTTTTT. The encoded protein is CASRDPGRANTGELFF.

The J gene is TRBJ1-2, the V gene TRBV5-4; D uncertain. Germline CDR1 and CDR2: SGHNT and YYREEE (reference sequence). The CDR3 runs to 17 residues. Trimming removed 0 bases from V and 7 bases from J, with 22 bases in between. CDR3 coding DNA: TGTGCCAGCAGCTTGGGGGGAGGAAATCCCTCCCTAAGTGGCTACACCTTC. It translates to CASSLGGGNPSLSGYTF. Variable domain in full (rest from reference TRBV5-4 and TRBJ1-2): ETGVTQSPTHLIKTRGQQVTLRCSSQSGHNTVSWYQQALGQGPQFIFQYYREEENGRGNFPPRFSGLQFPNYSSELNVNALELDDSALYLCASSLGGGNPSLSGYTFGSGTRLTVV.

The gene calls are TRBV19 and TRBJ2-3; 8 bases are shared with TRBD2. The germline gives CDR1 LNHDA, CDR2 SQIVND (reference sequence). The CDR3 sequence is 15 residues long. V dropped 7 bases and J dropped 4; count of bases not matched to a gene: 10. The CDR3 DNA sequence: TGTGCCAGTACTCCAGCGGGGGACCCTCCAGATACGCAGTATTTT. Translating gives CASTPAGDPPDTQYF.

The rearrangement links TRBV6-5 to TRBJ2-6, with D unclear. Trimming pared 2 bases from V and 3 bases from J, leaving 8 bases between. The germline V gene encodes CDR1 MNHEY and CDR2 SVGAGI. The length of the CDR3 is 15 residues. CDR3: CASSYLGFGANVLTF. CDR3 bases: TGTGCCAGCAGTTACCTGGGGTTTGGGGCCAACGTCCTGACTTTC.

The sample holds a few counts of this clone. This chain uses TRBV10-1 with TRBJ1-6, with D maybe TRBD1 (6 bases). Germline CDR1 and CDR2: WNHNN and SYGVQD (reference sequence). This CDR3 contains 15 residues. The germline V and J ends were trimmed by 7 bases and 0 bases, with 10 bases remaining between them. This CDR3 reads CASIDRSSYNSPLHF. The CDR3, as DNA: TGCGCCAGCATCGACAGGAGCTCCTATAATTCACCCCTCCACTTT.

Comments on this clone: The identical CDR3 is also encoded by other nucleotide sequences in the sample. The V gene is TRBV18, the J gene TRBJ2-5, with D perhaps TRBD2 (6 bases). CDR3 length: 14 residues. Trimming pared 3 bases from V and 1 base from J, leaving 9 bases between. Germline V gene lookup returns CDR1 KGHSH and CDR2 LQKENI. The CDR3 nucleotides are TGTGCCAGCTCACCTACCGGGGGCCAAGAGACCCAGTACTTC. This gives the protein CASSPTGGQETQYF.

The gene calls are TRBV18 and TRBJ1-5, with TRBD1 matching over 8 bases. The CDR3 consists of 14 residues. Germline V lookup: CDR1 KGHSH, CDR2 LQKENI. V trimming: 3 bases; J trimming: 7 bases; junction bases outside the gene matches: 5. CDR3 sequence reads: CASSPTGVGQPQHF. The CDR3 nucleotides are TGTGCCAGCTCACCGACAGGGGTAGGACAGCCCCAGCATTTT.

The CDR3, as DNA: TGTGCCAGCAGCTTAGAGCCGGGTTCTAACTATGGCTACACCTTC. It specifies CASSLEPGSNYGYTF. The gene calls are TRBV7-9 and TRBJ1-2; D gene ambiguous. Per germline, CDR1 SEHNR and CDR2 FQNEAQ (reference sequence). CDR3 length: 15 amino acids. Trimming left V 1 base short and J 0 bases short, with 9 bases between.

In nucleotides, the CDR3 is TGTGCCAGCTCACCATCCGCAGGGGGCCGGGTAGAAAAACTGTTTTTT. As protein: CASSPSAGGRVEKLFF. The J gene is TRBJ1-4, the V gene TRBV18; TRBD1 matches at 8 bases. The CDR3 consists of 16 residues. With 2 bases clipped from V and 8 bases from J, the junction kept 10 bases outside the gene matches. Germline V lookup: CDR1 KGHSH, CDR2 LQKENI.

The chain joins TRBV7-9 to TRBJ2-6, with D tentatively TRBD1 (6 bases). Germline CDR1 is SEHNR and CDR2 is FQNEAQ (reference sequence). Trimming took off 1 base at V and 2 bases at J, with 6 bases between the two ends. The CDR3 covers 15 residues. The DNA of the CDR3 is TGTGCCAGCAGCTTAGGGGGGCCTGGGGCCAACGTCCTGACTTTC. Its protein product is CASSLGGPGANVLTF.

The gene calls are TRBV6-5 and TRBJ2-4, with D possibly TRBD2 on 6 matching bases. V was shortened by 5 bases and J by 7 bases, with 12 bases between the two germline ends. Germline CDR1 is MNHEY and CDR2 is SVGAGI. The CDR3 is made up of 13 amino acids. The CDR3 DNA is TGTGCCAGCAGTCCGACTAGTTTGAACATTCAGTACTTC. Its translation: CASSPTSLNIQYF.

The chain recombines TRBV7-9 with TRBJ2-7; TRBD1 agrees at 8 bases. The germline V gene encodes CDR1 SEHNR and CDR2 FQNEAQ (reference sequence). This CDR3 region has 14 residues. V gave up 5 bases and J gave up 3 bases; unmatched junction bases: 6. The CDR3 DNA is TGTGCCAGCAGCCCTACGACAGGGGTCTACGAGCAGTACTTC. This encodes CASSPTTGVYEQYF.

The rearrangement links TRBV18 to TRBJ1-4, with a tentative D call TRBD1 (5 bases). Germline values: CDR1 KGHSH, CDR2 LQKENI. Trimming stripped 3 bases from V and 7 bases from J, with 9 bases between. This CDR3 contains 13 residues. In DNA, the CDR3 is TGTGCCAGCTCACCTGGGACCCCTGAAAAACTGTTTTTT. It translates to CASSPGTPEKLFF.

The CDR3 loop is CASSSLTGGAGDLSYEQYF. CDR3 bases: TGTGCCAGCAGCTCCCTCACGGGGGGGGCGGGAGACCTTTCCTACGAGCAGTACTTC. The chain carries TRBV11-3 and TRBJ2-7, with 8 bases aligning to TRBD2. The V gene's germline CDR1 is SGHNT and CDR2 YENEEA. This CDR3 is built from 19 residues. V shed 4 bases and J 1 base; nucleotides not matched to a gene: 18.

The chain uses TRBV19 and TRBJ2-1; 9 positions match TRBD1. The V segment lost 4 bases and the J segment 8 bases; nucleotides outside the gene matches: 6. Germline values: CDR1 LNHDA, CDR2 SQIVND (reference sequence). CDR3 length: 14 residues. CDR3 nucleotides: TGTGCCAGTAGTACCCGACAGGGGGGCTATGAGCAGTTCTTC. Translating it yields CASSTRQGGYEQFF.

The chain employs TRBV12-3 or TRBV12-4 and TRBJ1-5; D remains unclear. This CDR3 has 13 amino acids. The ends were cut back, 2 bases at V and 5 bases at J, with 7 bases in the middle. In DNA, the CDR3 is TGTGCCAGCAGTTTACGGCCAGATCAGCCCCAGCATTTT. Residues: CASSLRPDQPQHF.

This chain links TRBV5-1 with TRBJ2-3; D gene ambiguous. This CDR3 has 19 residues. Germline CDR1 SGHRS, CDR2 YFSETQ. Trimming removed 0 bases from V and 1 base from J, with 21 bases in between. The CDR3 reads CASSLDPGGILYGTDTQYF. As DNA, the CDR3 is TGCGCCAGCAGCTTGGATCCGGGTGGGATCCTGTATGGCACAGATACGCAGTATTTT. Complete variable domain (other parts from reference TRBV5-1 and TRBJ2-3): KAGVTQTPRYLIKTRGQQVTLSCSPISGHRSVSWYQQTPGQGLQFLFEYFSETQRNKGNFPGRFSGRQFSNSRSEMNVSTLELGDSALYLCASSLDPGGILYGTDTQYFGPGTRLTVL.

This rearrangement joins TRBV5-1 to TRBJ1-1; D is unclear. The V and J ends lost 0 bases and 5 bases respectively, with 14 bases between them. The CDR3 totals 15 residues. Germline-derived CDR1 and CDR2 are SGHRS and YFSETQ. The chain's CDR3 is CASSLEGSGRTEAFF. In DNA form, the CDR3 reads TGCGCCAGCAGCTTGGAAGGCAGCGGAAGGACTGAAGCTTTCTTT.

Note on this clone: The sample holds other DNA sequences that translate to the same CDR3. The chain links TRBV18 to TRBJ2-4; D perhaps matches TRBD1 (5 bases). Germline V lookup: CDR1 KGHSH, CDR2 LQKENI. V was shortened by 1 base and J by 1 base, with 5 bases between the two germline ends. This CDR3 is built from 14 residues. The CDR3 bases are TGTGCCAGCTCACCACAGGGGGCCAAAAACATTCAGTACTTC. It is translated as CASSPQGAKNIQYF.

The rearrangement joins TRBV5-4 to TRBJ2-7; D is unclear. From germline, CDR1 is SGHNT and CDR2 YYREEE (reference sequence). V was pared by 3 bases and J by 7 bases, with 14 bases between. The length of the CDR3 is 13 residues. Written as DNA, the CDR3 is TGTGCCAGCAGCTCCGCCATCGCCTCAGAGCAGTACTTC. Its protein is CASSSAIASEQYF.

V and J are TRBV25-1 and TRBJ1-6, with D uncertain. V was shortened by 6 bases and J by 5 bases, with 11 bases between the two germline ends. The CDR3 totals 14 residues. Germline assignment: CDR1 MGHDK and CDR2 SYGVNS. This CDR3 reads CASRTYGNNSPLHF. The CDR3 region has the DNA TGTGCCAGCAGGACTTATGGGAATAATTCACCCCTCCACTTT.

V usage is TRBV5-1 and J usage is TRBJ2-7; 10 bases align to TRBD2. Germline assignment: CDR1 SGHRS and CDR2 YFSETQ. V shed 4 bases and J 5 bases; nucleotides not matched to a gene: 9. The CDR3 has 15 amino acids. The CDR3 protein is CASSVLAGLINEQYF. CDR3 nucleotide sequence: TGCGCCAGCAGCGTACTAGCGGGATTAATAAACGAGCAGTACTTC. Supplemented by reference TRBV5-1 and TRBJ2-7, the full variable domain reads KAGVTQTPRYLIKTRGQQVTLSCSPISGHRSVSWYQQTPGQGLQFLFEYFSETQRNKGNFPGRFSGRQFSNSRSEMNVSTLELGDSALYLCASSVLAGLINEQYFGPGTRLTVT.

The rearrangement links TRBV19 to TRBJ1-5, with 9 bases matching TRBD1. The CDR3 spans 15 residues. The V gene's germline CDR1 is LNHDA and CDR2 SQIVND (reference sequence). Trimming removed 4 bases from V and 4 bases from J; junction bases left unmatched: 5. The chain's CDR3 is CASSREGQGNQPQHF. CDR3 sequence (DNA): TGTGCCAGTAGTAGAGAGGGACAGGGTAATCAGCCCCAGCATTTT.